This T cell receptor beta chain was obtained from a study of CD8 T cells in Susac syndrome. An amount of RNA that ranged from roughly 0.45 to 1 ug was reverse transcribed with random hexamers. Each CDR3 protein is one row after TCRdb ran MiXCR on the immunoSEQ multiplex PCR reads. Of 45,000 to 60,000 distinct CDR3 sequences listed, 93% are singletons. Germline V gene data show CDR1 as SGDLS and CDR2 as YYNGEE. Deletions cut 7 bases from V and 3 bases from J, with 5 bases between. The CDR3 totals 10 residues. This receptor was obtained from a human donor with multiple sclerosis. This chain uses TRBV9 with TRBJ2-7; no clear D gene. Sequencing used CD8+ T cells from PBMCs. The CDR3 here is CASPSYEQYF. CDR3 bases: TGTGCCAGCCCGAGCTACGAGCAGTACTTC. Full variable domain (remainder filled in from reference TRBV9 and TRBJ2-7): DSGVTQTPKHLITATGQRVTLRCSPRSGDLSVYWYQQSLDQGLQFLIQYYNGEERAKGNILERFSAQQFPDLHSELNLSSLELGDSALYFCASPSYEQYFGPGTRLTVT.